This passage covers 7 T cell receptor beta chains from one sample sequenced in a study of identifying expanded T cells in peripheral blood. The data were produced by immunoSEQ multiplex PCR, yet TCRdb's version contains in-frame clones alone and is incomplete. The sample lists 84,000 or so clones, 75% to 90% occurring once. The specimen was blood. These TCRs come from a person between 18 and 70 years old in good health.

The genes are TRBV2 and TRBJ2-5; tentatively, D is TRBD1 (7 bases). The CDR3 sequence is 14 residues long. Germline values: CDR1 SNHLY, CDR2 FYNNEI. Trimming took off 4 bases at V and 5 bases at J, with 14 bases between the two ends. In DNA form, the CDR3 reads TGTGCCAGCAGTGGCGCCCCAGGGGGGGAGACCCAGTACTTC. Its translation is CASSGAPGGETQYF.

The chain carries TRBV6-5 and TRBJ2-3; D is tentatively TRBD1 or TRBD2 (5 bases each). Trimming cost V 2 bases and J 8 bases, with 8 bases left between them. CDR1 is MNHEY, CDR2 SVGAGI, per germline. CDR3 length: 12 amino acids. This CDR3 reads CASSYPGSTQYF. As DNA, the CDR3 is TGTGCCAGCAGTTACCCAGGGAGTACGCAGTATTTT.

The V gene is TRBV28, the J gene TRBJ2-1; the D gene is possibly TRBD1 (6 bases). Looked up from germline, CDR1 is MDHEN and CDR2 is SYDVKM. The CDR3 covers 16 residues. The V and J ends lost 6 bases and 0 bases respectively, with 15 bases between them. The CDR3 DNA is TGTGCCAGCAGAGGCAGACCGGACAGCTCCTACAATGAGCAGTTCTTC. It yields the protein CASRGRPDSSYNEQFF. The whole variable domain, filled in from reference TRBV28 and TRBJ2-1, reads DVKVTQSSRYLVKRTGEKVFLECVQDMDHENMFWYRQDPGLGLRLIYFSYDVKMKEKGDIPEGYSVSREKKERFSLILESASTNQTSMYLCASRGRPDSSYNEQFFGPGTRLTVL.

The chain recombines TRBV30 with TRBJ2-4; a possible D gene is TRBD2 (6 bases). With 3 bases removed from V and 5 bases from J, the gap between germline ends came to 14 bases. Germline V gene sequence: CDR1 GTSNPN, CDR2 SVGIG (reference sequence). CDR3 size: 14 residues. The CDR3 spells CAWSFGGTENIQYF. The CDR3 DNA reads as TGTGCCTGGAGCTTCGGCGGGACCGAAAACATTCAGTACTTC. Combining the CDR3 with reference TRBV30 and TRBJ2-4 gives the whole variable domain SQTIHQWPATLVQPVGSPLSLECTVEGTSNPNLYWYRQAAGRGLQLLFYSVGIGQISSEVPQNLSASRPQDRQFILSSKKLLLSDSGFYLCAWSFGGTENIQYFGAGTRLSVL.

The gene calls are TRBV10-2 and TRBJ1-1; 9 bases align to TRBD1. The germline V gene encodes CDR1 WSHSY and CDR2 SAAADI. This CDR3 comprises 19 residues. The V gene end was trimmed by 2 bases and the J gene end by 1 base; junction bases not matched to a gene: 14. The chain's CDR3 is CASSEGTGLMLGANTEAFF. CDR3 DNA: TGCGCCAGCAGTGAGGGGACAGGGTTAATGTTGGGCGCGAACACTGAAGCTTTCTTT.

The rearrangement joins TRBV6-6 to TRBJ2-7; TRBD1 is a possible D gene (6 bases). Trimming removed 2 bases from V and 2 bases from J, with 10 bases in between. The CDR3 has 14 amino acids. Per the germline V gene, CDR1 is MNHNY and CDR2 is SVGAGI (reference sequence). DNA for the CDR3: TGTGCCAGCAGTTACGGGACAAACACCTACGAGCAGTACTTC. Encoded protein: CASSYGTNTYEQYF.

This rearrangement joins TRBV6-5 to TRBJ2-1, with 7 nucleotides matching TRBD2. The CDR3 is 15 amino acids. After removal of 7 bases from V and 4 bases from J, the junction contained 10 bases not matched to a gene. Looked up from germline, CDR1 is MNHEY and CDR2 is SVGAGI. CDR3 DNA sequence: TGTGCCAGCAAAACGGGGGGACTAAGATACAATGAGCAGTTCTTC. Amino acid sequence: CASKTGGLRYNEQFF.